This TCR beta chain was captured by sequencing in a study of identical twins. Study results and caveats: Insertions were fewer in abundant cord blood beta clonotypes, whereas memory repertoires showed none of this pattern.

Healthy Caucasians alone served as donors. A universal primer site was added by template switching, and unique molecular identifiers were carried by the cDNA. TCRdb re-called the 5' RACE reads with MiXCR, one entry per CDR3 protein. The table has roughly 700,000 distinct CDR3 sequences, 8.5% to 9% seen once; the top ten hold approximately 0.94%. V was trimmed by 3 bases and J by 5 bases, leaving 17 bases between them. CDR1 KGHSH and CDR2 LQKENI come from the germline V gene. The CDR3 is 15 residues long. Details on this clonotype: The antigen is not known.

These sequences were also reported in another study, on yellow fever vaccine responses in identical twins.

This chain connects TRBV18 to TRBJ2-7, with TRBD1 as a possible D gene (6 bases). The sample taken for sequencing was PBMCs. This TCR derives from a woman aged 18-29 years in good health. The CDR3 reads CASSPSKQGVNEQYF. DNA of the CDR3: TGTGCCAGCTCACCGAGTAAACAGGGTGTGAACGAGCAGTACTTC.